This is a list of T cell receptor beta chains from one sample in a study of CD8 T cells in ankylosing spondylitis. A single record per CDR3 protein comes from TCRdb applying MiXCR to the 5' RACE reads. The sample has around 140,000 distinct CDR3 sequences; 17% are singletons. Sequencing input: blood, either unsorted or a sorted T cell fraction (not recorded which). The receptor source for this set is a male donor with ankylosing spondylitis. Each CDR3 is given with its conserved first and last residue. Each record gives: D gene, J gene, V gene, clone size, CDR3 DNA, CDR3 protein. A D gene is named only where the DNA matches it firmly. Only part of the rows carry a size: once, few, many, or a class if the clone is expanded.

D gene: NA
J gene: TRBJ2-2
V gene: TRBV12-3/TRBV12-4
clone size: few
CDR3 DNA: TGTGCCACTGACAGCCCTGCGAACACCGGGGAGCTGTTTTTT
CDR3 protein: CATDSPANTGELFF

D gene: TRBD2
J gene: TRBJ2-7
V gene: TRBV2
clone size: few
CDR3 DNA: TGTGCCAGCATGTGGGACACCAAGCTAGCGGGAGGTTTCTACGAGCAGTACTTC
CDR3 protein: CASMWDTKLAGGFYEQYF

D gene: TRBD2
J gene: TRBJ2-1
V gene: TRBV6-2/TRBV6-3
clone size: NA
CDR3 DNA: TGTGCCAGCAGCCCGGGACTAGCGGGGTACTACAATGAGCAGTTCTTC
CDR3 protein: CASSPGLAGYYNEQFF

D gene: TRBD1
J gene: TRBJ2-1
V gene: TRBV29-1
clone size: many
CDR3 DNA: TGCAGCGTCCGGGGACAGAATAACAATGAGCAGTTCTTC
CDR3 protein: CSVRGQNNNEQFF

D gene: TRBD2
J gene: TRBJ2-1
V gene: TRBV7-8
clone size: NA
CDR3 DNA: TGTGCCAGCAGCCCATGGGGGGGGGGGAAGAATGAGCAGTTCTTC
CDR3 protein: CASSPWGGGKNEQFF

D gene: NA
J gene: TRBJ1-2
V gene: TRBV21-1
clone size: few
CDR3 DNA: TGTGCCAGCAGCAAAAGAGGCACAGGGGACCGTGGCTACACCTTC
CDR3 protein: CASSKRGTGDRGYTF

D gene: NA
J gene: TRBJ2-1
V gene: TRBV14
clone size: many
CDR3 DNA: TGTGCCAGCAGCCAAGAAGGTTTTATCCGGGGCAATGAGCAGTTCTTC
CDR3 protein: CASSQEGFIRGNEQFF

D gene: NA
J gene: TRBJ2-1
V gene: TRBV5-1
clone size: many
CDR3 DNA: TGCGCCAGCAGCTTGGAGAATGAGCAGTTCTTC
CDR3 protein: CASSLENEQFF

D gene: NA
J gene: TRBJ2-7
V gene: TRBV29-1
clone size: NA
CDR3 DNA: TGCAGCGTTGGAACAGACTACGAGCAGTACTTC
CDR3 protein: CSVGTDYEQYF

D gene: NA
J gene: TRBJ2-3
V gene: TRBV4-1
clone size: many
CDR3 DNA: TGCGCCAGCAGCCAAGATCCCAGCGGAGTTACGCAGTATTTT
CDR3 protein: CASSQDPSGVTQYF

D gene: NA
J gene: TRBJ2-7
V gene: TRBV9
clone size: NA
CDR3 DNA: TGTGCCAGCAGCGTAGGGGGGGGCCCTGGCGAGCAGTACTTC
CDR3 protein: CASSVGGGPGEQYF

D gene: NA
J gene: TRBJ1-1
V gene: TRBV29-1
clone size: few
CDR3 DNA: TGCAGCGTTGAAGGACTGGGGAGAGCTGAAGCTTTCTTT
CDR3 protein: CSVEGLGRAEAFF

D gene: TRBD2
J gene: TRBJ2-5
V gene: TRBV6-2/TRBV6-3
clone size: many
CDR3 DNA: TGTGCCAGCAGTCCAAGCGGGAGTGTAGAGACCCAGTACTTC
CDR3 protein: CASSPSGSVETQYF

D gene: NA
J gene: TRBJ2-1
V gene: TRBV7-9
clone size: few
CDR3 DNA: TGTGCCAGCAGCTTATTAATCGGCCCCTACAATGAGCAGTTCTTC
CDR3 protein: CASSLLIGPYNEQFF

D gene: NA
J gene: TRBJ2-1
V gene: TRBV12-3/TRBV12-4
clone size: few
CDR3 DNA: TGTGCCAGCAGTCTCTTTCGGACAGAGCAGTTCTTC
CDR3 protein: CASSLFRTEQFF

D gene: TRBD2
J gene: TRBJ2-3
V gene: TRBV7-3
clone size: few
CDR3 DNA: TGTGCAGGTGCCCTAGCGGGAGGTTCAGATACGCAGTATTTT
CDR3 protein: CAGALAGGSDTQYF

D gene: NA
J gene: TRBJ1-5
V gene: TRBV12-3/TRBV12-4
clone size: NA
CDR3 DNA: TGTGCCAGCAGCCCGGACGCCATGGGGCAGCCCCAGCATTTT
CDR3 protein: CASSPDAMGQPQHF

D gene: NA
J gene: TRBJ2-3
V gene: TRBV5-1
clone size: NA
CDR3 DNA: TGCGCCAGCAGCTTGCGTCTTCGCCCCCTCACAGATACGCAGTATTTT
CDR3 protein: CASSLRLRPLTDTQYF

D gene: NA
J gene: TRBJ1-1
V gene: TRBV18
clone size: few
CDR3 DNA: TGTGCCAGCTCACCATTAGGGAATCCTGAAGCTTTCTTT
CDR3 protein: CASSPLGNPEAFF

D gene: NA
J gene: TRBJ2-1
V gene: TRBV7-9
clone size: few
CDR3 DNA: TGTGCCAGCAGCTTAGGGACTTTCGACAATGAGCAGTTCTTC
CDR3 protein: CASSLGTFDNEQFF

D gene: TRBD1
J gene: TRBJ2-7
V gene: TRBV20-1
clone size: few
CDR3 DNA: TGCAGTGCTAGATCCTGGGACAGGGGTGGCGAGCAGTACTTC
CDR3 protein: CSARSWDRGGEQYF

D gene: NA
J gene: TRBJ2-1
V gene: TRBV7-9
clone size: few
CDR3 DNA: TGTGCCAGCAGCCACCGACAGACTTCCTACAATGAGCAGTTCTTC
CDR3 protein: CASSHRQTSYNEQFF